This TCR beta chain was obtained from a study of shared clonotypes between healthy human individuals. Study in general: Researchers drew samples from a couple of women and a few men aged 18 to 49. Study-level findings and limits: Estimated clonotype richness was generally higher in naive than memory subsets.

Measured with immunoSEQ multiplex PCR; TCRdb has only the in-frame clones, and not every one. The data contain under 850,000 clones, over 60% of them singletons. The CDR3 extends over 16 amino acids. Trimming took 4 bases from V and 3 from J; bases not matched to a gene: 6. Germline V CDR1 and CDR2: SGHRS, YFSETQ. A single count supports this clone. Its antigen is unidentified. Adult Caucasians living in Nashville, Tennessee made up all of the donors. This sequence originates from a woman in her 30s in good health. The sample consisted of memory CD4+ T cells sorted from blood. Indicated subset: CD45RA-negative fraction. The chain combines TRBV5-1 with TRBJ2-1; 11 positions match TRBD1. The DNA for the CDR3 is TGCGCCAGCAGCATCTCCGGGACAGGGGGCTACAATGAGCAGTTCTTC. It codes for CASSISGTGGYNEQFF. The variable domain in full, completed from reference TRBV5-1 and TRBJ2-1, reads KAGVTQTPRYLIKTRGQQVTLSCSPISGHRSVSWYQQTPGQGLQFLFEYFSETQRNKGNFPGRFSGRQFSNSRSEMNVSTLELGDSALYLCASSISGTGGYNEQFFGPGTRLTVL.